This TCR beta chain was found in a study of blood T cell repertoires in COVID-19 (dated by TCRdb to 2020 to 2021). Regarding the study in general: Collaborator samples came from the United States, Italy and Spain and covered acute and convalescent phases of COVID-19. Samples were obtained from the ongoing ImmuneRACE study (first 160 participants) and from about 1,300 subjects provided by 6 global collaborators. The prospective study material was composed of cDNA or gDNA derived from T cells, B-cell-depleted T cells, or PBMCs. Subjects who had been exposed to COVID-19, were actively infected with it, or had recovered from it provided the deeply sampled blood TCRbeta repertoires that made up the dataset. Nearly every sample came with metadata listing a de-identified subject ID, COVID-19 status, age in years and sex. Where available, HLA class I and class II types were obtained from metadata supplied by the sample provider rather than from assay-based typing. The repertoires were made available in a free public database intended to serve as a resource for research on the immune response to SARS-CoV-2. Results the study describes overall, beyond this receptor: The amount of clinical and demographic metadata varied by source and participant and was provided uncurated.

From its cysteine to its phenylalanine, the CDR3 spans 13 amino acids. Only the CDR3 region is kept as DNA, spanning 39 bases read in frame from base 1. The trim is 10 bases for V and 3 bases for J, with a gap of 16 bases between the germline ends. The immunoSEQ Assay, a bias-controlled multiplex PCR, was used to amplify TCRbeta CDR3 regions from genomic DNA. The study's processing was this. The number of nucleated cells in each sample was estimated from the amplification of reference gene primers within the assay. To quantify the absolute abundance of each unique TCRbeta CDR3 rearrangement, sequence reads were collapsed and filtered. For each sample, productive Simpson clonality was calculated as the square root of Simpson's diversity index across productive rearrangements. TCRdb's version of the immuneACCESS table is confined to in-frame rearrangements and falls short of the full clone set. An unresolved V gene accounts for under half of the shortfall where checked; the remainder is of unknown origin. V and J calls and clone size are given by that table; D and trimming were obtained from the DNA. Present in this sample are 200,000 to 250,000 clones, approximately 86% of which were seen just once. The leading ten clones occupy around 4% of the sample.

As concerns this clone: The antigen it recognizes is unknown. Base qualities are not provided; no much larger clone lies one nucleotide away.

Enrolling through a virtual design, the prospective study's participants ranged in age from roughly 18 to 89 years and lived across 24 United States geographic areas. Cohort assignment in the prospective study relied on participant-reported clinical history from a screening survey and a study questionnaire. A participant counted as exposed if, within 2 weeks of entering the study, that participant had been in contact with someone who had a PCR-confirmed or clinician-diagnosed COVID-19 case. Each participant in the prospective study had whole blood, serum and a nasopharyngeal or oropharyngeal swab collected by mobile phlebotomists. Participants in the prospective study had the option to provide additional blood draws and questionnaires over a roughly 2-month period. Before DNA extraction, blood samples from the prospective study were shipped at room temperature or frozen.

Sequences were obtained from PBMCs or T cells enriched from blood (not recorded which). This sequence originates from a woman aged 25 to 45 who had been exposed to COVID-19. The V and J segments used are TRBV12-3 or TRBV12-4 and TRBJ2-7; the best D guess is TRBD2, with 6 bases matching. CDR3 protein: CATSLGGFYEQYF. The bases are TGTGCCACCTCTCTGGGGGGATTCTACGAGCAGTACTTC.